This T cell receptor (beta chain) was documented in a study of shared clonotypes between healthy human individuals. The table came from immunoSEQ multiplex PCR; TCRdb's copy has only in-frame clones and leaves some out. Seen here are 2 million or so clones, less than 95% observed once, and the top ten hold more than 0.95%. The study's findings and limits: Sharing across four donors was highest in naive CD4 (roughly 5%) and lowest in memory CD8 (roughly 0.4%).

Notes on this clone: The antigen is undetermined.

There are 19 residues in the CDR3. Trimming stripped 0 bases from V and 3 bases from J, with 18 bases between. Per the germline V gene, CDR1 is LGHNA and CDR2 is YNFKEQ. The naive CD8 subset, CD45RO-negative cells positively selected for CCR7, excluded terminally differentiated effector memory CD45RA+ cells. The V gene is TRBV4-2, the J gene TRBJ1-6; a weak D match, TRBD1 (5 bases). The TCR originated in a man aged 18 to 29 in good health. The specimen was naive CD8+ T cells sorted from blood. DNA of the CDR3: TGTGCCAGCAGCCAAGATCCGGGACGGGAGCTTTTCTATAATTCACCCCTCCACTTT. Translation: CASSQDPGRELFYNSPLHF.